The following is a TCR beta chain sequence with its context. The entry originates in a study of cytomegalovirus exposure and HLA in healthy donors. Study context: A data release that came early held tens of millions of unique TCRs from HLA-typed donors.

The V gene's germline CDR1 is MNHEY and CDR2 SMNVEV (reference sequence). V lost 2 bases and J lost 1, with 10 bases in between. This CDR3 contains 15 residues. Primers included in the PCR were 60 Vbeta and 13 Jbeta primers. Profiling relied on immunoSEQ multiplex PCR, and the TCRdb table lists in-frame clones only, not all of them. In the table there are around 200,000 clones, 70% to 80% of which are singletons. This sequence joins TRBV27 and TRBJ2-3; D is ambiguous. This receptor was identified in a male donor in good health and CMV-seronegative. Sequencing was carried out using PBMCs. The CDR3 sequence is CASSLTHQGTDTQYF. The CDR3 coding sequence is TGTGCCAGCAGTTTAACTCACCAGGGCACAGATACGCAGTATTTT.